This section outlines one T cell receptor beta chain sequence together with its context. TCRdb fed the 5' RACE reads into MiXCR, producing one record per CDR3 protein. In the table there are tens of thousands of distinct CDR3 sequences, 9.5% to 15% of which are singletons. This entry is derived from a study of early T cells in non-severe SARS-CoV-2 infection. The junction had 9 bases not matched to a gene; V was cut back by 5 bases and J by 4 bases. CDR3 size: 16 residues. The sample consisted of whole blood. The TCR sequence derives from an adult who was a healthcare worker with PCR-confirmed SARS-CoV-2 infection or an uninfected control (not recorded which). V is TRBV12-3 or TRBV12-4 and J is TRBJ2-5; 11 bases match TRBD2. The CDR3 coding sequence is TGTGCCAGCAGTCAGGGACTAGCGGTGGGGGTAGAGACCCAGTACTTC. Protein: CASSQGLAVGVETQYF.